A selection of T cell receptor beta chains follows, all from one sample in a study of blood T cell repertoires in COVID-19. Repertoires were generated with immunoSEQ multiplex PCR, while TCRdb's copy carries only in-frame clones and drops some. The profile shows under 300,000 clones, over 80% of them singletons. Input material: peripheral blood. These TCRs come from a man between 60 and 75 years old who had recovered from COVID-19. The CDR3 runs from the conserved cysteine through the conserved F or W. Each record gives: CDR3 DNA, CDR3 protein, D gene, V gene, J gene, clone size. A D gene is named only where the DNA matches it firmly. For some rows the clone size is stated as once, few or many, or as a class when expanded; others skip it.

TGTGCCAGTAGTACTCGGGGGGGTCCGTTTTTAGGCGAGCAGTACTTC	CASSTRGGPFLGEQYF	TRBD2	TRBV19	TRBJ2-7	NA
TGTGCCGCGAGGAGCTCTGGGGCCAACGTCCTGACTTTC	CAARSSGANVLTF	NA	TRBV19	TRBJ2-6	NA
TGTGCCACCAGCGTACGGGACTTTTTTCAGCCCCAGCATTTT	CATSVRDFFQPQHF	NA	TRBV15	TRBJ1-5	NA
TGTGCCAGTAGCTCGACAGGTTCCAATCAGCCCCAGCATTTT	CASSSTGSNQPQHF	NA	TRBV19	TRBJ1-5	NA
TGTGCCAGCTCACCACGGTCCGGGACAGGCAGCGGCGGCGCCTACAATGAGCAGTTCTTC	CASSPRSGTGSGGAYNEQFF	TRBD1	TRBV18	TRBJ2-1	NA
TGCAGTGCTAGTGGTTCCGGGGGAAGGTCTCGTGGCTACACCTTC	CSASGSGGRSRGYTF	NA	TRBV20-1	TRBJ1-2	NA
TGTGCCACCAGCCGACAGGGACCCCTCCACTTT	CATSRQGPLHF	TRBD1	TRBV24-1	TRBJ1-6	NA
TGTGCCAGCAGCCACTACACAGGGACTAGCGGGGGGGCCTACAATGAGCAGTTCTTC	CASSHYTGTSGGAYNEQFF	TRBD2	TRBV11-2	TRBJ2-1	NA
TGCGCCAGCAGTGACGATGCGGGGGGCAATGAGCAGTTCTTC	CASSDDAGGNEQFF	TRBD2	TRBV10-1	TRBJ2-1	NA
TGTGCCATCAGTGAGGACAGGGGAGTTACCTACGAGCAGTACTTC	CAISEDRGVTYEQYF	TRBD1	TRBV10-3	TRBJ2-7	once
TGTGCCTGGAGTGTACTCGGGGGGGCTGATGGAAACACCATATATTTT	CAWSVLGGADGNTIYF	NA	TRBV30	TRBJ1-3	NA
TGTGCCAGCAGCAAACTCAGGTCCAAACAAAATGAAAAACTGTTTTTT	CASSKLRSKQNEKLFF	NA	TRBV21-1	TRBJ1-4	once
TGTGCCAGCAGCCGGAGCTCCTACGAGCAGTACTTC	CASSRSSYEQYF	NA	TRBV12-3/TRBV12-4	TRBJ2-7	NA
TGTGCCAGCAGCAATTCAGGATCGGACAGGGAAGTTCCTAACTATGGCTACACCTTC	CASSNSGSDREVPNYGYTF	NA	TRBV21-1	TRBJ1-2	NA
TGTGCCAGCAGCCAAGGGACAGTGGCTGGAAACACCATATATTTT	CASSQGTVAGNTIYF	TRBD1	TRBV5-6	TRBJ1-3	NA
TGTGCCAGCTCACCACGGGGACTAGCGGGAGTCGAGCAGTACTTC	CASSPRGLAGVEQYF	TRBD2	TRBV18	TRBJ2-7	NA
TGTGCCAGCAGCCAAGATTTCGGACTAGCGGGACAAGGGCGCGAGACCCAGTACTTC	CASSQDFGLAGQGRETQYF	TRBD2	TRBV3-1/TRBV3-2	TRBJ2-5	NA
TGCGCCAGCAGCTTAGGGACTAGCGGGGGGAAAGATACGCAGTATTTT	CASSLGTSGGKDTQYF	TRBD2	TRBV5-1	TRBJ2-3	NA
TGTGCCAGCAGCTCCCGGAACTTAGCGGGAGATCGATACAATGAGCAGTTCTTC	CASSSRNLAGDRYNEQFF	TRBD2	TRBV11-3	TRBJ2-1	once
TGTGCCAGCAGCCGAAGGGAGGGTAGCACAGATACGCAGTATTTT	CASSRREGSTDTQYF	TRBD2	TRBV5-4	TRBJ2-3	few
TGTGCCAGCAGCCAGGGGGACAAGCTAACCGGGGAGCTGTTTTTT	CASSQGDKLTGELFF	TRBD1	TRBV7-8	TRBJ2-2	NA
TGTGCCAGTAGCGGGGAACCCTACGAGCAGTACTTC	CASSGEPYEQYF	NA	TRBV19	TRBJ2-7	NA
TGTGCCAGCAGCCGACGACTAGCGGTCGACTACGAGCAGTACTTC	CASSRRLAVDYEQYF	TRBD2	TRBV3-1/TRBV3-2	TRBJ2-7	many
TGTGCCAGCTCACCGGAACAGGGTCGTCAGCCCCAGCATTTT	CASSPEQGRQPQHF	NA	TRBV18	TRBJ1-5	once
TGCGCCAGCAGCTTTTCAGGGGCAGATACGCAGTATTTT	CASSFSGADTQYF	NA	TRBV5-1	TRBJ2-3	NA
TGTGCCAGCAGCTACCAGTACGAGCAGTACTTC	CASSYQYEQYF	NA	TRBV3-1/TRBV3-2	TRBJ2-7	NA
TGTGCCAGCAGCACCGGACTAGCGGGGGGTGAGACCCAGTACTTC	CASSTGLAGGETQYF	TRBD2	TRBV7-6	TRBJ2-5	NA
TGTGCCAGCAGAGGCGGGTCCTACGAGCAGTACTTC	CASRGGSYEQYF	NA	TRBV11-2	TRBJ2-7	NA
TGTGCCAGCAGCTTAGCTCCCGGAGCGGGAGAGCAGTACTTC	CASSLAPGAGEQYF	TRBD2	TRBV11-2	TRBJ2-7	NA
TGTGCCAGCAGCCCAGGGGCCGACAGGGGGCTGCGCACCGGGGAGCTGTTTTTT	CASSPGADRGLRTGELFF	TRBD1	TRBV28	TRBJ2-2	NA
TGTGCCAGCAGCTTAGCCCCCCGGACAGGTCAGAACACTGAAGCTTTCTTT	CASSLAPRTGQNTEAFF	TRBD1	TRBV7-9	TRBJ1-1	once
TGTGCCAGCAGCTTAGAGGGAAGGGGTAGCGGGAGAGCGGATGAGCAGTTCTTC	CASSLEGRGSGRADEQFF	TRBD2	TRBV7-8	TRBJ2-1	NA
TGCGCCAGCAGTGGCCGAGTTGACAGGGGGCTGGACGCTGAGCAGTTCTTC	CASSGRVDRGLDAEQFF	TRBD1	TRBV10-1	TRBJ2-1	NA
TGTGCCAGCAGCGTAGGACTAGGGGAGGAGACCCAGTACTTC	CASSVGLGEETQYF	NA	TRBV9	TRBJ2-5	once
TGTGCCAGCAGCCCCCGACAGGGAGATAAGTACTTC	CASSPRQGDKYF	TRBD1	TRBV7-9	TRBJ2-7	NA
TGTGCCAGCAGCCGAGAGAGGGTAGGGCTAGCGGGGGGGTCGGTCCACGAGCAGTACTTC	CASSRERVGLAGGSVHEQYF	TRBD2	TRBV4-2	TRBJ2-7	NA
TGTGCCAGCAGCTCCAGGGGGCACACTGAAGCTTTCTTT	CASSSRGHTEAFF	TRBD1	TRBV6-5	TRBJ1-1	NA
TGTGCCAGCAGTGTGTCGGGGGGCTTCGGCACAGATACGCAGTATTTT	CASSVSGGFGTDTQYF	NA	TRBV6-1	TRBJ2-3	once
TGTGCCAGCACCGCAAGCGGGGGGGCGAGCAAAAACATTCAGTACTTC	CASTASGGASKNIQYF	TRBD2	TRBV28	TRBJ2-4	NA
TGCAGCGTAAACGGACAGGGGGCGCTGGACACTGAAGCTTTCTTT	CSVNGQGALDTEAFF	TRBD1	TRBV29-1	TRBJ1-1	NA
TGTGCCAGCAGCTCAAACACCCCAGGGGGCTATATGAACACTGAAGCTTTCTTT	CASSSNTPGGYMNTEAFF	TRBD1	TRBV5-5	TRBJ1-1	NA
TGTGCCAGCAGCAAGACAGAGAACACTGAAGCTTTCTTT	CASSKTENTEAFF	NA	TRBV7-8	TRBJ1-1	NA
TGCGCCAGCAGCCAAGCTGCAGGGGGCCTTACCGGGGAGCTGTTTTTT	CASSQAAGGLTGELFF	TRBD1	TRBV4-1	TRBJ2-2	NA
TGTGCCAGCCGAGATAGCGGGGGGGCCAATGAGCAGTTCTTC	CASRDSGGANEQFF	TRBD2	TRBV6-5	TRBJ2-1	NA
TGTGCCAGCAGCCGGGAGGATCGCTCCTACAATGAGCAGTTCTTC	CASSREDRSYNEQFF	TRBD2	TRBV6-6	TRBJ2-1	NA
TGTGCCAGCAGAAGAACAGGGAGCCCGATCGGTAATGAAAAACTGTTTTTT	CASRRTGSPIGNEKLFF	NA	TRBV2	TRBJ1-4	NA
TGTGCCTGGAGTCAATCGTCAGGGGGTAATTCACCCCTCCACTTT	CAWSQSSGGNSPLHF	TRBD1	TRBV30	TRBJ1-6	many
TGCGCCAGCAGCTTAGATGGGGGGGCGAAGAACACTGAAGCTTTCTTT	CASSLDGGAKNTEAFF	NA	TRBV5-1	TRBJ1-1	NA
TGTGCCCCCACGGAGGGGCTATCGGGCAATCAGCCCCAGCATTTT	CAPTEGLSGNQPQHF	NA	TRBV6-5	TRBJ1-5	NA
TGTGCCAGCAGCAAACACGGAGCGGGAGTAGGAGAGCAGTTCTTC	CASSKHGAGVGEQFF	TRBD2	TRBV11-3	TRBJ2-1	NA
TGTGCCAGCAGCCCCCCGGTTCCCTCTGGGGCCAACGTCCTGACTTTC	CASSPPVPSGANVLTF	NA	TRBV7-9	TRBJ2-6	NA
TGTGCCAGCAGCTCGACCCGAGGCGGAGAGCGGGAGACCCAGTACTTC	CASSSTRGGERETQYF	NA	TRBV7-9	TRBJ2-5	NA
TGTGCCAGCAGCCTAGGGCCCGTCTCCTACGAGCAGTACTTC	CASSLGPVSYEQYF	NA	TRBV11-2	TRBJ2-7	few
TGTGCCAGCACGGACAGGGTTTCTTCACCCCTCCACTTT	CASTDRVSSPLHF	TRBD1	TRBV2	TRBJ1-6	NA
TGTGCCAGCAGCGTGGCGGGGGGGAATCAGCCCCAGCATTTT	CASSVAGGNQPQHF	NA	TRBV9	TRBJ1-5	NA
TGCACCAGCAGCCAAATCTTAAGCGGGAGCATCCCCCATGAGCAGTTCTTC	CTSSQILSGSIPHEQFF	NA	TRBV1	TRBJ2-1	NA
TGCGCCAGCCGGACCGGGACAGGGAGATACGAGCAGTACTTC	CASRTGTGRYEQYF	TRBD1	TRBV5-1	TRBJ2-7	NA
TGCAGTGCTAGTAGCGGGAGGGCCCAGAACACCGGGGAGCTGTTTTTT	CSASSGRAQNTGELFF	TRBD2	TRBV20-1	TRBJ2-2	once